The entry below gives a single T cell receptor (beta chain) sequence along with its context. Antigen: not known. These data originate in a study of vaccination effects on CD4 cells after COVID-19. Study-wide background: Sampling occurred a median 72 days post second dose, range 14 to 241.

Study-level results: After vaccination, at late timepoints, clones induced by infection and by vaccine contracted markedly.

Ahead of sequencing, the ViraFEST assay grew antigen-specific CD4+ T cells using viral peptide pools. CD4+ T cells were isolated after roughly nine days of culture. All study participants received two doses of BNT162b2 or mRNA-1273 vaccine. This table comes from immunoSEQ multiplex PCR, and its TCRdb copy is limited to in-frame clones, with some not included. The table lists some 23,000 clones, approximately 69% of them singletons. The sequence was obtained from a human donor who received a COVID-19 vaccine. The specimen comprised CD4+ T cells from PBMCs cultured with SARS-CoV-2 spike peptides, sampled after COVID-19 vaccination.

The CDR3 DNA reads as TGTGCCAGTAGTTGGGTGGCGGGAAAGACTAATGAAAAACTGTTTTTT. Its translation is CASSWVAGKTNEKLFF. The rearrangement joins TRBV19 to TRBJ1-4; D unclear. This CDR3 region has 16 residues. The germline CDR1 and CDR2 sequences are LNHDA and SQIVND (reference sequence). V dropped 5 bases and J dropped 2 bases, with 15 bases sitting between them.